This T cell receptor (beta chain) stems from a study of metastatic and nonmetastatic thyroid tumors. Authors' data handling: To classify distant metastasis in papillary thyroid cancer, a model was built from CDR3 differences across clinicopathological groups. TCRdb re-called the PCR reads with MiXCR. The V and J calls and clone size come from TCRdb's table, not from the authors' own analysis. The sample contains under 35,000 clones, 35% of which appear only once. Before thyroid surgery, none of the patients had received any treatment. This CDR3 contains 14 residues. CDR1 and CDR2 (germline): SGHTA, FQGNSA. To note about this clone: The junction departs from the called germline gene at one end, perhaps through a read error.

The sequenced sample consisted of tumor tissue. The chain links TRBV7-2 to TRBJ2-1; D is unresolved. The origin of this receptor is a female donor with papillary thyroid cancer or a benign thyroid nodule (not recorded which). Some clones in this sample may be carry-over from other donors' samples. The CDR3 loop reads CASSLAQPSNDQFF. DNA for the CDR3: TGTGCCAGCAGCTTAGCGCAACCCTCCAATGATCAGTTCTTC.